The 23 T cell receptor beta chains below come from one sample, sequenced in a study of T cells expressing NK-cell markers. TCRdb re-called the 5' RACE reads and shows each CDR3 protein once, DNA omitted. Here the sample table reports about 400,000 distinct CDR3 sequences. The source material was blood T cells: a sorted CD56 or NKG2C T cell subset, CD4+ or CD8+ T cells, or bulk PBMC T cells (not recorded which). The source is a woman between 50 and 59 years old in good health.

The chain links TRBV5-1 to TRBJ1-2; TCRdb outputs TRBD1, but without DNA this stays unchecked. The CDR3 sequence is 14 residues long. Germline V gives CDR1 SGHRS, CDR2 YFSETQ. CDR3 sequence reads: CASSAEQGLYGYTF.

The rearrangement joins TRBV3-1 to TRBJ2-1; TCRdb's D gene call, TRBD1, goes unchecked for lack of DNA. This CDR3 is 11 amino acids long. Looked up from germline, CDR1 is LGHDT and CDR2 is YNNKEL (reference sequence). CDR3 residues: CATEGYNEQFF.

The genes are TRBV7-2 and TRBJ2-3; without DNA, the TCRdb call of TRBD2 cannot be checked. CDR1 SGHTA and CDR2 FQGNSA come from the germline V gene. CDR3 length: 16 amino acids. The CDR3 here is CASSLGASGALGTQYF.

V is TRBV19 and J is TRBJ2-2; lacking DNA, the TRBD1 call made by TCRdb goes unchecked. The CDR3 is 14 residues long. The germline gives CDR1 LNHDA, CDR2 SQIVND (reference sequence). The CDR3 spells CASRITGGYGELFF.

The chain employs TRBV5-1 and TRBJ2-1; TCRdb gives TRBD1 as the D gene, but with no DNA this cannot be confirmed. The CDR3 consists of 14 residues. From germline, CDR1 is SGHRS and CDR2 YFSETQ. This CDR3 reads CASSIGQGYIEQFF.

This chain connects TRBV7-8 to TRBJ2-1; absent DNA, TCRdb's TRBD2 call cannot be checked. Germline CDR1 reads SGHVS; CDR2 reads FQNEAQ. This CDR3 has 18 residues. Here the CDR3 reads CASSSRGAGYSSYNEQFF.

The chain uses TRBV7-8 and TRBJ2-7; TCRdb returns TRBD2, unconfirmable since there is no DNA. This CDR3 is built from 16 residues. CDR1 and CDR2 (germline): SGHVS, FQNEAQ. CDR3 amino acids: CASSRGLAGVLYEQYF. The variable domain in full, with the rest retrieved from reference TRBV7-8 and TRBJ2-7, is GAGVSQSPRYKVAKRGQDVALRCDPISGHVSLFWYQQALGQGPEFLTYFQNEAQLDKSGLPSDRFFAERPEGSVSTLKIQRTQQEDSAVYLCASSRGLAGVLYEQYFGPGTRLTVT.

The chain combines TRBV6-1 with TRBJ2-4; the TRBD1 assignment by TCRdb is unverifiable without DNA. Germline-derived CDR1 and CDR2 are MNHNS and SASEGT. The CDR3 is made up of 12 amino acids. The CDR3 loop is CASSVGGNIQYF.

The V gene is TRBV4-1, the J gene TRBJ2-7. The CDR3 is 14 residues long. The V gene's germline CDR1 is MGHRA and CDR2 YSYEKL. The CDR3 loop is CASSQSQWGFEQYF.

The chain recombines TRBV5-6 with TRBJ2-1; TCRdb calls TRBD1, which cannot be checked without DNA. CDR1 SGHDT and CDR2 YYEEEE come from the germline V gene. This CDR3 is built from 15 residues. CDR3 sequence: CASSLGRAGVDEQFF.

The CDR3 region is CASSLAVEQGQFF. The genes are TRBV7-2 and TRBJ2-1. The CDR3 totals 13 residues. The germline gives CDR1 SGHTA, CDR2 FQGNSA.

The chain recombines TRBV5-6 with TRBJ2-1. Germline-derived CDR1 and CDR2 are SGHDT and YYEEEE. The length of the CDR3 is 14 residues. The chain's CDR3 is CASSLPDSYNEQFF.

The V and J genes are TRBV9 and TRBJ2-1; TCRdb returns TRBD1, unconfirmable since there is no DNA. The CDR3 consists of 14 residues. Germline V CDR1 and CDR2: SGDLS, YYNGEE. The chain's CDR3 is CASSPFLGGTAQFF. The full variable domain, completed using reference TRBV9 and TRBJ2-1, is DSGVTQTPKHLITATGQRVTLRCSPRSGDLSVYWYQQSLDQGLQFLIQYYNGEERAKGNILERFSAQQFPDLHSELNLSSLELGDSALYFCASSPFLGGTAQFFGPGTRLTVL.

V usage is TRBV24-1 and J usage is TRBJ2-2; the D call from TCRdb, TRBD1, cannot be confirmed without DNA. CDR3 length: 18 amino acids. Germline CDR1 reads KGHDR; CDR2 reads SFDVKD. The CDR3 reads CATSAPRGAGTPHGELFF.

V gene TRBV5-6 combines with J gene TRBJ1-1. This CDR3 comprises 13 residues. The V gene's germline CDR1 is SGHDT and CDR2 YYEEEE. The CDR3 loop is CASSQRMNTEAFF.

CDR3 protein: CASWGLAGDNEQFF. V gene TRBV2 combines with J gene TRBJ2-1; with no DNA, the TCRdb D assignment of TRBD2 cannot be verified. In germline, CDR1 is SNHLY, CDR2 FYNNEI. This CDR3 is 14 amino acids long.

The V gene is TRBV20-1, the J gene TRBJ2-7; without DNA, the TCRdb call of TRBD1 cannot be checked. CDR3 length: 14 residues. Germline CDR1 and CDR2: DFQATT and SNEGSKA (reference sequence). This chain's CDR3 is CSARRGAVNYEQYF.

The CDR3 loop is CASSFEAGGKNYNEQFF. V gene TRBV7-2 combines with J gene TRBJ2-1; there is no DNA to check the TCRdb D call of TRBD2. Germline CDR1 SGHTA, CDR2 FQGNSA. The CDR3 is 17 amino acids.

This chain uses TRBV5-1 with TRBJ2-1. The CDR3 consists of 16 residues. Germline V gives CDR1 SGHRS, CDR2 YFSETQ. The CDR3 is CASSLASGGSYNEQFF. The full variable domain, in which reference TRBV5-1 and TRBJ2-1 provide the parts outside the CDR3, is KAGVTQTPRYLIKTRGQQVTLSCSPISGHRSVSWYQQTPGQGLQFLFEYFSETQRNKGNFPGRFSGRQFSNSRSEMNVSTLELGDSALYLCASSLASGGSYNEQFFGPGTRLTVL.

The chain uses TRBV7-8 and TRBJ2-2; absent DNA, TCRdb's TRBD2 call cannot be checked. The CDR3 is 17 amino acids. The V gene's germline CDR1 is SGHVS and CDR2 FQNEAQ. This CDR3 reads CASSLRVGLANTGELFF.

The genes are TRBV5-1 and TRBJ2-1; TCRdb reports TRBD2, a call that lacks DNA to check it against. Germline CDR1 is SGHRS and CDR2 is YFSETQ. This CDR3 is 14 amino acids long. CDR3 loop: CASSLAGEAGEQFF.

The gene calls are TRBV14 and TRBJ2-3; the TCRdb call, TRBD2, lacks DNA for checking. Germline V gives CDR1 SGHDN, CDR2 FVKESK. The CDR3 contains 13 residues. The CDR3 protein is CASTSQGVDTQYF.

The chain's CDR3 is CASSPPGPGVYF. The V call is TRBV5-1, the J call TRBJ2-3; checking the TCRdb D call of TRBD1 is not possible without DNA. Per germline, CDR1 SGHRS and CDR2 YFSETQ. The CDR3 extends over 12 amino acids.